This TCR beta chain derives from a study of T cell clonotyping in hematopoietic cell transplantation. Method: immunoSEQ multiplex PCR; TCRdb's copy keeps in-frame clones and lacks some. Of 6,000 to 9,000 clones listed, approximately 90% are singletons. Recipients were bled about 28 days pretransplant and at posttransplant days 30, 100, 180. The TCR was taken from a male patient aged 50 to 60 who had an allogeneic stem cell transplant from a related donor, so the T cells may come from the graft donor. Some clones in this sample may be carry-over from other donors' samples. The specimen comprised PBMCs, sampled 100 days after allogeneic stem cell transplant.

CDR3 sequence: CASSRGLAGAYEQFF. The DNA of the CDR3 is TGTGCCAGCAGCCGGGGACTAGCGGGAGCCTATGAGCAGTTCTTC. The chain employs TRBV6-5 and TRBJ2-1; 14 nucleotides align to TRBD2. The length of the CDR3 is 15 residues. The J segment lost 8 bases and the V segment lost 6 bases, leaving 6 bases of the junction unmatched. Germline CDR1 MNHEY, CDR2 SVGAGI.